This T cell receptor beta chain was identified in a study of T cells after yellow fever vaccination. This CDR3 region has 14 residues. The V segment lost 11 bases and the J segment 5 bases; nucleotides outside the gene matches: 8. In germline, CDR1 is MNHEY, CDR2 SVGEGT. Broader study findings: Clonotypes appearing in both CD4 and CD8 compartments existed, and their share was small. Most primary-vaccination clones recurred post-booster (roughly 96% CD4, 88% CD8). Peaking on day 5 versus 15, the secondary response was faster but weaker.

Template switching by 5'RACE produced TCR cDNA, adding a universal primer site and UMIs. Via MiXCR, TCRdb re-called the 5' RACE reads, giving one row per CDR3 protein. This sample has 450,000 to 550,000 distinct CDR3 sequences, with 15% to 20% found just once. This clonotype occurred a few times. Its cognate antigen is unknown. This sample comprised PBMCs, obtained 15 days after the yellow fever booster vaccination. J is TRBJ2-2 and V is TRBV6-2 or TRBV6-3, with TRBD1 matching over 10 bases. This receptor was obtained from a man under 40 who received the YFV17D yellow fever vaccine. This CDR3 is CAGSGQGSTGELFF. The CDR3 DNA sequence: TGTGCCGGATCGGGACAGGGGTCTACCGGGGAGCTGTTTTTT.